This T cell receptor beta chain was sequenced during a study of CD8+CD57+ T cells in acquired aplastic anemia. CDR3 and TCR beta VDJ profiling relied on genomic DNA as the template. Each CDR3 protein gets one entry after TCRdb re-called the reads with MiXCR. The sample has about 200,000 distinct CDR3 sequences; 50% to 70% are singletons. The CDR3 consists of 16 residues. Trimming removed 2 bases at V and 0 bases at J, with 14 bases between. The germline CDR1 and CDR2 sequences are SGHAT and FQNNGV. Patients chosen for sequencing had shown CD8+CD57+ cell expansion by flow cytometry. Patients had undergone no therapy by the time their blood was sampled.

This rearrangement joins TRBV11-2 to TRBJ2-7; TRBD1 might be the D (5 bases). The sequenced sample consisted of sorted CD4+, CD8+, or CD8+CD57+ T cells (not recorded which) from PBMCs. The clonotype was recovered from a human donor with aplastic anemia. The CDR3: CASSLLYGASSYEQYF. The CDR3 DNA reads as TGTGCCAGCAGCTTACTATATGGGGCTAGCTCCTACGAGCAGTACTTC.